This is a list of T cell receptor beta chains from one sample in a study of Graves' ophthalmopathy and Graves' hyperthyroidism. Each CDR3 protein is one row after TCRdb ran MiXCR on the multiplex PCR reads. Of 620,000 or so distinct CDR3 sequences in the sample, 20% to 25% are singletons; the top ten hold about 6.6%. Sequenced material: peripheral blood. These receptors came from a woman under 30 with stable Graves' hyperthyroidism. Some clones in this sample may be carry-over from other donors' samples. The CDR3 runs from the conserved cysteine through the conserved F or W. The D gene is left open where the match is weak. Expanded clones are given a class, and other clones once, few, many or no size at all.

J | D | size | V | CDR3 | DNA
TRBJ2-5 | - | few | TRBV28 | CASRVGVGKTQYF | TGTGCCAGCAGAGTAGGAGTGGGGAAGACCCAGTACTTC
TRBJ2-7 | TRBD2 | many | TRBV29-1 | CSVESQVSGNSSYEQYF | TGCAGCGTTGAATCGCAAGTTAGCGGGAACAGCTCCTACGAGCAGTACTTC
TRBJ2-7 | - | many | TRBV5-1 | CASSHGSSYEQYF | TGCGCCAGCAGTCACGGCAGCTCCTACGAGCAGTACTTC
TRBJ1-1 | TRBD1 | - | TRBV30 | CAWSGLFRDRNTEAFF | TGTGCCTGGAGTGGACTATTCCGGGACAGGAACACTGAAGCTTTCTTT
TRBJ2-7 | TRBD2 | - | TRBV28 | CASSLGGLANEQYF | TGTGCCAGCAGTTTAGGGGGACTAGCCAACGAGCAGTACTTC
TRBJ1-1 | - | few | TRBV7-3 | CASSRLMNTEACF | TGTGCCAGCAGCCGACTCATGAACACTGAAGCTTGCTTT
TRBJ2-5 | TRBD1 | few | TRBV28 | CASSFRDRGVETQYF | TGTGCCAGCAGTTTCCGGGACAGGGGGGTCGAGACCCAGTACTTC
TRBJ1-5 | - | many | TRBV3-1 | CASSPFMGGNQPQHF | TGTGCCAGCAGCCCGTTTATGGGGGGCAATCAGCCCCAGCATTTT
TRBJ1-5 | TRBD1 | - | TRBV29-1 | CSVGGQGENQPQHF | TGCAGCGTGGGGGGACAGGGGGAAAACCAGCCCCAGCATTTT
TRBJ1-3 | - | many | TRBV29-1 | CSVGSAGNTIYF | TGCAGCGTTGGATCAGCTGGAAACACCATATATTTT
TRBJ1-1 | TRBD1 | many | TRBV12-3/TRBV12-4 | CASSLAGSDRGTEAFF | TGTGCCAGCAGTTTAGCTGGAAGTGACAGGGGAACTGAAGCTTTCTTT
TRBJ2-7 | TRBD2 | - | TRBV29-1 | CSVELEAPGPTTSGVGYEQYF | TGCAGCGTTGAATTGGAGGCCCCCGGGCCGACGACTAGCGGGGTGGGGTACGAGCAGTACTTC
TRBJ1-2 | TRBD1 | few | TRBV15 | CATSIRQGGYGYTF | TGTGCCACCAGCATTAGACAGGGAGGCTATGGCTACACCTTC
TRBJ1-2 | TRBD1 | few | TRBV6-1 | CASQDRGNYGYTF | TGTGCCAGCCAAGACAGGGGGAACTATGGCTACACCTTC
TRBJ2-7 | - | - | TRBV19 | CASSIGPAPPASYEQYF | TGTGCCAGTAGTATCGGTCCCGCTCCCCCGGCTTCCTACGAGCAGTACTTC
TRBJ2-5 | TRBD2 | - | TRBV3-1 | CASSPELAGGTQYF | TGTGCCAGCAGCCCCGAACTAGCGGGGGGGACCCAGTACTTC
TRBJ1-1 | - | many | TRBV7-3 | CASSFNLNTEAFF | TGTGCCAGCAGCTTTAACCTGAACACTGAAGCTTTCTTT
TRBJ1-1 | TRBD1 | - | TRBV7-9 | CASSFGWDSPGGAFF | TGTGCCAGCAGCTTTGGCTGGGACAGTCCAGGTGGAGCTTTCTTT
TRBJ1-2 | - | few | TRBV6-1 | CASSEGGDYGYTF | TGTGCCAGCAGTGAAGGTGGTGACTATGGCTACACCTTC
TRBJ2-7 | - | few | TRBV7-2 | CASSLIGISYEQYF | TGTGCCAGCAGCTTAATTGGGATTTCCTACGAGCAGTACTTC
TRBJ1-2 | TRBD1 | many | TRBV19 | CASRTGTGDGYGYTF | TGTGCCAGTAGGACCGGGACAGGGGATGGCTATGGCTACACCTTC
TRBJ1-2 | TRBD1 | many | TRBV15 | CATSRVYRGGYTF | TGTGCCACCAGCAGAGTTTACAGGGGGGGCTACACCTTC
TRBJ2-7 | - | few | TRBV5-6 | CASSSGVTYEQYF | TGTGCCAGCAGCTCCGGAGTGACCTACGAGCAGTACTTC
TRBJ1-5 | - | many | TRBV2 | CASSEWANNQPQHF | TGTGCCAGCAGTGAATGGGCAAACAATCAGCCCCAGCATTTT
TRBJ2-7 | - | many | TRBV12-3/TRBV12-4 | CASSFLFGSYEQYF | TGTGCCAGCAGTTTTCTGTTTGGGTCCTACGAGCAGTACTTC
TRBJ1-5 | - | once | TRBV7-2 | CASSLFFNQPQHF | TGTGCCAGCAGCTTATTCTTCAATCAGCCCCAGCATTTT
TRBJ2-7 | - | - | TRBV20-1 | CSARRGSYEQYF | TGCAGTGCTAGGCGAGGGAGCTACGAGCAGTACTTC
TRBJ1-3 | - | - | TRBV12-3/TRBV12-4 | CASSLPASTIYF | TGTGCCAGCAGTTTACCCGCCAGTACCATATATTTT
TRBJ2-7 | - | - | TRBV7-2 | CASSARDILSYEQYF | TGTGCCAGCAGCGCCCGGGACATTCTCTCCTACGAGCAGTACTTC
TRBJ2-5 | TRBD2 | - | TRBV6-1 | CAGSGTRGETQYF | TGTGCCGGCAGCGGGACTAGGGGTGAGACCCAGTACTTC
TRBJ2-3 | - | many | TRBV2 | CASNLQGGTDTQYF | TGTGCCAGCAACCTACAGGGAGGCACAGATACGCAGTATTTT
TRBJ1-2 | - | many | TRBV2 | CASGRGGEGYTF | TGTGCCAGCGGGCGTGGGGGCGAAGGCTACACCTTC
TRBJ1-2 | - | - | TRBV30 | CAWRPGTHLTF | TGTGCCTGGAGACCCGGGACACATCTCACCTTC
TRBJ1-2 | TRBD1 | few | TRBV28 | CASSTSTGVNYGYTF | TGTGCCAGCAGTACCTCGACAGGGGTGAACTATGGCTACACCTTC
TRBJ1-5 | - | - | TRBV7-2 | CASSSMTGYNQPQHF | TGTGCCAGCAGCTCAATGACAGGATACAATCAGCCCCAGCATTTT
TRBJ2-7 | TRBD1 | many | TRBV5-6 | CASSLMVGQGWNEQYF | TGTGCCAGCAGCCTTATGGTGGGACAGGGATGGAACGAGCAGTACTTC
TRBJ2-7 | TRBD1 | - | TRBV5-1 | CASSLVDRAYEQYF | TGCGCCAGCAGCTTGGTGGACAGGGCTTACGAGCAGTACTTC
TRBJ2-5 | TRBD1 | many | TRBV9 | CASSAGTGSYQETQYF | TGTGCCAGCAGCGCCGGGACAGGCTCATACCAAGAGACCCAGTACTTC
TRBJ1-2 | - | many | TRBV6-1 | CASTVHTRGYTF | TGTGCCAGCACCGTTCACACGCGCGGCTACACCTTC
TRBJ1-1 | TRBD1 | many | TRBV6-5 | CASRTQGAYTEAFF | TGTGCCAGCAGAACTCAGGGGGCCTACACTGAAGCTTTCTTT
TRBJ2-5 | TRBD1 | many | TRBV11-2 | CATNIPEGGTGETQYF | TGTGCCACCAACATACCGGAGGGCGGGACAGGAGAGACCCAGTACTTC
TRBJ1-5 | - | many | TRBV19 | CASSIRAGGDQPQHF | TGTGCCAGTAGTATAAGGGCCGGGGGTGATCAGCCCCAGCATTTT
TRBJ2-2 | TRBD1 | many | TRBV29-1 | CSVEGWGTGNTGELFF | TGCAGCGTTGAAGGCTGGGGGACAGGGAACACCGGGGAGCTGTTTTTT
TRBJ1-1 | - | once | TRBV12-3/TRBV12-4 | CASSFLRGRGPPEAFF | TGTGCCAGCAGTTTCCTCAGGGGACGAGGGCCGCCTGAAGCTTTCTTT
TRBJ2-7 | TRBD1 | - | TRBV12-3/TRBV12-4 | CASSLGQGWWYGQYF | TGTGCCAGCAGTTTAGGACAGGGTTGGTGGTACGGGCAGTACTTC
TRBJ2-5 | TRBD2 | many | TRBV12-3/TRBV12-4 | CASSLTSGREETQYF | TGTGCCAGCAGTTTAACTAGCGGGAGGGAGGAGACCCAGTACTTC
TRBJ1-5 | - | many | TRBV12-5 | CASGSRDEGSSQHF | TGTGCTAGTGGTTCCCGGGACGAAGGATCTTCCCAGCATTTT
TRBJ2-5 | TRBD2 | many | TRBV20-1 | CSARDLGGTGAQYF | TGCAGTGCTAGAGATCTCGGGGGGACGGGGGCCCAGTACTTC
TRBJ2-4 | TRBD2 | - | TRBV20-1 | CSAKAGRGNIQYF | TGCAGTGCTAAAGCAGGGCGGGGGAACATTCAGTACTTC
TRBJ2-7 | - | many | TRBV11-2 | CASSTSGYYEQYF | TGTGCCAGCAGTACCAGCGGTTACTACGAGCAGTACTTC
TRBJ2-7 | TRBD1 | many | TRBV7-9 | CASGDSSIYEQYF | TGTGCCAGCGGGGACAGTTCCATCTACGAGCAGTACTTC
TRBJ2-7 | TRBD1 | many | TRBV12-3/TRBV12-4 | CASVRDRGAEQYF | TGTGCCAGCGTTCGGGACAGGGGTGCCGAGCAGTACTTC
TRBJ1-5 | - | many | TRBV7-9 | CASSLFGGNQPQHF | TGTGCCAGCAGCTTATTCGGCGGCAATCAGCCCCAGCATTTT
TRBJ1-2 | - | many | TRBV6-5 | CASSSPSAVIANYGYTF | TGTGCCAGCAGTTCCCCTTCGGCGGTTATAGCTAACTATGGCTACACCTTC